The rows below give T cell receptor beta chains drawn from one sample of a study of cytomegalovirus exposure and HLA in healthy donors. The protocol was immunoSEQ multiplex PCR, while the TCRdb copy is restricted to in-frame clones and leaves out a portion. There are 95,000 to 100,000 clones in the sample; approximately 80% occur only once, and approximately 4% lies in the top ten. Sequencing was performed on PBMCs. These receptors were taken from a female donor in good health and CMV-seropositive. Each CDR3 is given with its conserved first and last residue. The D gene is left open where the match is weak. Not all rows give a size; the values are once, few, many and, for expanded clones, a class.

CDR3: CASSPSGTENTEAFF; DNA: TGTGCCAGCAGCCCCTCCGGGACAGAGAACACTGAAGCTTTCTTT; V: TRBV7-3; size: NA; D: TRBD1; J: TRBJ1-1
CDR3: CASSRSGGGYTF; DNA: TGTGCCAGCAGCCGGTCAGGGGGTGGCTACACCTTC; V: TRBV7-6; size: NA; D: TRBD1; J: TRBJ1-2
CDR3: CASSLGGGGDTIYF; DNA: TGTGCCAGCAGCCTCGGTGGTGGCGGAGACACCATATATTTT; V: TRBV5-4; size: few; D: NA; J: TRBJ1-3
CDR3: CANSWVLAGPYEQYF; DNA: TGTGCCAACTCCTGGGTACTAGCGGGGCCCTACGAGCAGTACTTC; V: TRBV2; size: NA; D: TRBD2; J: TRBJ2-7
CDR3: CASSVGGGEKLFF; DNA: TGTGCCAGCAGCGTAGGGGGGGGAGAAAAACTGTTTTTT; V: TRBV9; size: NA; D: NA; J: TRBJ1-4
CDR3: CASSLDGTGGETQYF; DNA: TGCGCCAGCAGCTTGGACGGGACAGGGGGAGAGACCCAGTACTTC; V: TRBV5-1; size: few; D: TRBD1; J: TRBJ2-5
CDR3: CASSHPPTGRTDTQYF; DNA: TGCGCCAGCAGTCATCCCCCGACAGGCCGCACAGATACGCAGTATTTT; V: TRBV4-1; size: NA; D: NA; J: TRBJ2-3
CDR3: CASSFFYRRELTNEKLFF; DNA: TGTGCCAGCAGTTTTTTTTATCGCAGGGAACTAACTAATGAAAAACTGTTTTTT; V: TRBV28; size: NA; D: NA; J: TRBJ1-4
CDR3: CASMGQVNEKLFF; DNA: TGTGCCAGTATGGGGCAGGTTAATGAAAAACTGTTTTTT; V: TRBV19; size: few; D: NA; J: TRBJ1-4
CDR3: CASSSSGSLYGYTF; DNA: TGCGCCAGCAGTAGCTCCGGGAGCCTCTATGGCTACACCTTC; V: TRBV10-1; size: NA; D: NA; J: TRBJ1-2
CDR3: CASSLDSGTGVIYEQYF; DNA: TGCGCCAGCAGCTTGGACAGTGGGACAGGGGTAATATACGAGCAGTACTTC; V: TRBV5-1; size: NA; D: TRBD1; J: TRBJ2-7
CDR3: CAWSVSGTSGWRNTGELFF; DNA: TGTGCCTGGAGTGTATCAGGGACTAGCGGGTGGAGAAACACCGGGGAGCTGTTTTTT; V: TRBV30; size: NA; D: TRBD2; J: TRBJ2-2
CDR3: CASSLGGSGQPQHF; DNA: TGTGCCAGCAGCTTAGGTGGCAGCGGTCAGCCCCAGCATTTT; V: TRBV11-2; size: NA; D: NA; J: TRBJ1-5
CDR3: CASSLNRGEAFF; DNA: TGTGCCAGCAGCTTAAACAGGGGTGAAGCTTTCTTT; V: TRBV7-9; size: NA; D: TRBD1; J: TRBJ1-1
CDR3: CASSETGTPDLMQYF; DNA: TGTGCCAGCAGCGAGACCGGGACACCGGATCTTATGCAGTATTTT; V: TRBV9; size: NA; D: NA; J: TRBJ2-3
CDR3: CASSDSFRDRGLNTEAFF; DNA: TGTGCCAGCAGTGACTCTTTTAGGGACAGGGGACTGAACACTGAAGCTTTCTTT; V: TRBV6-4; size: NA; D: TRBD1; J: TRBJ1-1
CDR3: CASSDGTPSTDTQYF; DNA: TGCGCCAGCAGCGACGGGACACCCAGCACAGATACGCAGTATTTT; V: TRBV5-1; size: NA; D: NA; J: TRBJ2-3
CDR3: CASSLAGGFTDTQYF; DNA: TGCGCCAGCAGCTTAGCAGGGGGCTTCACAGATACGCAGTATTTT; V: TRBV5-1; size: once; D: TRBD1; J: TRBJ2-3
CDR3: CASSLLSNTEAFF; DNA: TGTGCCAGCAGCTTGTTATCGAACACTGAAGCTTTCTTT; V: TRBV5-5; size: NA; D: NA; J: TRBJ1-1
CDR3: CASSLEYPSGFSYEQYF; DNA: TGTGCCAGCAGCTTAGAATATCCTAGCGGTTTCTCCTACGAGCAGTACTTC; V: TRBV11-2; size: NA; D: TRBD2; J: TRBJ2-7
CDR3: CASSKQGSGYTF; DNA: TGTGCCAGCAGCAAACAGGGGTCTGGCTACACCTTC; V: TRBV21-1; size: NA; D: NA; J: TRBJ1-2
CDR3: CASSPPSVRRNIQYF; DNA: TGTGCCAGCTCACCACCATCAGTCAGGAGGAACATTCAGTACTTC; V: TRBV18; size: NA; D: NA; J: TRBJ2-4
CDR3: CASSLGRINQPQHF; DNA: TGTGCCAGCAGCTTGGGCAGGATCAATCAGCCCCAGCATTTT; V: TRBV5-6; size: NA; D: NA; J: TRBJ1-5
CDR3: CASSPADYGYTF; DNA: TGTGCCAGCTCACCGGCAGACTATGGCTACACCTTC; V: TRBV18; size: NA; D: NA; J: TRBJ1-2
CDR3: CASSKTSGRTNTGELFF; DNA: TGTGCCAGCAGCAAGACTAGCGGGAGGACGAACACCGGGGAGCTGTTTTTT; V: TRBV7-2; size: NA; D: TRBD2; J: TRBJ2-2
CDR3: CASSSGTEITGELFF; DNA: TGTGCCAGCAGTTCCGGGACAGAGATCACCGGGGAGCTGTTTTTT; V: TRBV7-9; size: few; D: TRBD1; J: TRBJ2-2
CDR3: CASSLGQGDTGELFF; DNA: TGTGCCAGCAGCTTGGGACAGGGGGACACCGGGGAGCTGTTTTTT; V: TRBV5-4; size: NA; D: TRBD1; J: TRBJ2-2
CDR3: CASSQEVTGGTEAFF; DNA: TGTGCCAGCAGCCAAGAGGTGACAGGGGGCACTGAAGCTTTCTTT; V: TRBV4-2; size: NA; D: TRBD1; J: TRBJ1-1
CDR3: CASSPAGEGFMSTEAFF; DNA: TGCGCCAGCAGCCCCGCCGGGGAGGGGTTCATGAGCACTGAAGCTTTCTTT; V: TRBV5-1; size: NA; D: NA; J: TRBJ1-1
CDR3: CASSPPSGGYEQYF; DNA: TGTGCCAGCTCACCACCGTCAGGGGGTTACGAGCAGTACTTC; V: TRBV18; size: NA; D: TRBD1; J: TRBJ2-7
CDR3: CASSGGRGYTF; DNA: TGTGCCAGCAGCGGAGGACGGGGCTACACCTTC; V: TRBV5-4; size: NA; D: NA; J: TRBJ1-2
CDR3: CASSGGGREKLFF; DNA: TGTGCCAGCAGTGGAGGAGGGCGGGAAAAACTGTTTTTT; V: TRBV2; size: NA; D: NA; J: TRBJ1-4
CDR3: CASSVSPSGNMFNEQFF; DNA: TGTGCCAGCAGCGTATCCCCTAGCGGGAATATGTTCAATGAGCAGTTCTTC; V: TRBV9; size: NA; D: TRBD2; J: TRBJ2-1
CDR3: CASSFTVAQETQYF; DNA: TGCGCCAGCAGCTTTACTGTAGCCCAAGAGACCCAGTACTTC; V: TRBV5-1; size: NA; D: NA; J: TRBJ2-5
CDR3: CASSQVGGGAAFF; DNA: TGTGCCAGCAGCCAGGTTGGGGGCGGAGCAGCTTTCTTT; V: TRBV14; size: NA; D: NA; J: TRBJ1-1
CDR3: CASSSGTSGSSETQYF; DNA: TGTGCCAGTAGTTCCGGGACTAGCGGGAGCTCAGAGACCCAGTACTTC; V: TRBV19; size: NA; D: TRBD2; J: TRBJ2-5
CDR3: CASSVGGGRETQYF; DNA: TGTGCCAGCAGTGTTGGAGGGGGCAGGGAGACCCAGTACTTC; V: TRBV25-1; size: NA; D: NA; J: TRBJ2-5
CDR3: CASSPPIQRGPYNEQFF; DNA: TGTGCCAGCTCACCACCGATCCAGCGGGGTCCCTACAATGAGCAGTTCTTC; V: TRBV18; size: few; D: TRBD2; J: TRBJ2-1
CDR3: CASSLGPRGINEQFF; DNA: TGCGCCAGCAGCTTGGGACCCAGGGGAATCAATGAGCAGTTCTTC; V: TRBV5-1; size: NA; D: NA; J: TRBJ2-1
CDR3: CASSQDPGAWSEQYF; DNA: TGTGCCAGCAGCCAAGACCCCGGTGCCTGGTCAGAGCAGTACTTC; V: TRBV4-2; size: NA; D: NA; J: TRBJ2-7
CDR3: CASSFSPLSGGAREQFF; DNA: TGTGCCAGCAGCTTTTCCCCTCTAAGCGGGGGGGCACGAGAGCAGTTCTTC; V: TRBV11-2; size: NA; D: TRBD2; J: TRBJ2-1
CDR3: CASSLGLQETQYF; DNA: TGCGCCAGCAGCTTGGGCCTACAAGAGACCCAGTACTTC; V: TRBV5-1; size: NA; D: NA; J: TRBJ2-5
CDR3: CASSLSMPGANTGELFF; DNA: TGTGCCAGCAGTTTATCGATGCCCGGAGCGAACACCGGGGAGCTGTTTTTT; V: TRBV27; size: NA; D: NA; J: TRBJ2-2
CDR3: CASSKPPYNEQFF; DNA: TGCGCCAGCAGCAAGCCCCCCTACAATGAGCAGTTCTTC; V: TRBV4-1; size: NA; D: NA; J: TRBJ2-1
CDR3: CASSLGQGGNSPLHF; DNA: TGTGCCAGCAGCTTGGGACAGGGAGGGAATTCACCCCTCCACTTT; V: TRBV13; size: NA; D: TRBD1; J: TRBJ1-6
CDR3: CASSLDRSGAFF; DNA: TGTGCCAGCAGCTTAGATCGGTCAGGAGCTTTCTTT; V: TRBV13; size: NA; D: NA; J: TRBJ1-1
CDR3: CASSVAGTGEHYGYTF; DNA: TGTGCCAGCAGCGTAGCCGGGACAGGGGAGCACTATGGCTACACCTTC; V: TRBV9; size: once; D: TRBD1; J: TRBJ1-2
CDR3: CATTDQGGSTEAFF; DNA: TGTGCCACCACTGACCAGGGAGGGTCCACTGAAGCTTTCTTT; V: TRBV15; size: NA; D: NA; J: TRBJ1-1
CDR3: CASSVGQGAWETQYF; DNA: TGTGCCAGCAGCGTAGGACAGGGGGCTTGGGAGACCCAGTACTTC; V: TRBV9; size: NA; D: TRBD1; J: TRBJ2-5
CDR3: CAISTGANVLTF; DNA: TGTGCCATATCTACGGGGGCCAACGTCCTGACTTTC; V: TRBV7-9; size: NA; D: NA; J: TRBJ2-6
CDR3: CASSSSGTYEQYF; DNA: TGTGCCAGCAGCTCCTCCGGGACCTACGAGCAGTACTTC; V: TRBV7-9; size: NA; D: NA; J: TRBJ2-7
CDR3: CASSRGTSGTRTSYEQYF; DNA: TGCGCCAGCAGCAGGGGGACTAGCGGAACTAGGACCTCCTACGAGCAGTACTTC; V: TRBV5-1; size: NA; D: TRBD2; J: TRBJ2-7
CDR3: CASIAHQTGRPGELFF; DNA: TGTGCCAGCATAGCACATCAGACAGGGCGGCCCGGGGAGCTGTTTTTT; V: TRBV19; size: few; D: TRBD1; J: TRBJ2-2